This T cell receptor (beta chain) comes out of a study of T cells in women clearing cervical HPV infection. TCRdb's table, derived via immunoSEQ multiplex PCR, lists solely in-frame clones and lacks some. The table lists 15,000 to 20,000 clones. V was cut by 0 bases and J by 5 bases, with 18 bases left in between. This CDR3 has 16 residues. Germline assignment: CDR1 SGHRS and CDR2 YFSETQ. About this clone itself: The read comes to an end 3 residues before the CDR3 does, leaving the germline J gene to fill in the end.

This chain links TRBV5-1 with TRBJ2-7; D might be TRBD1 (7 bases). The TCR originated in a woman aged 18 to 75 with a cervical HPV16 infection that either progressed to CIN3+ or cleared (not recorded which). Specimen: blood buffy coat. This CDR3 is CASSLVVTGRYHEQYF. The CDR3 bases that were read are TGCGCCAGCAGCTTGGTTGTGACAGGGAGGTACCACGAG.